This TCR beta chain was observed in a study of Graves' ophthalmopathy and Graves' hyperthyroidism. This clonotype was observed many times. Its antigen is as yet unknown. The sequenced template was RNA, covering the TCR beta CDR3 region. The first round was an RT-PCR with HTBI primers, and the second round was a multiplex PCR. One entry per CDR3 protein results from TCRdb running MiXCR on the multiplex PCR reads. Of 600,000 to 950,000 distinct CDR3 sequences in the sample, about 44% were seen once. The study, taken as a whole, reports: Blood shared most expanded thyroid clonotypes above 0.001 frequency.

Germline CDR1 is MGHDK and CDR2 is SYGVNS. The CDR3 spans 11 residues. The V end lost 3 bases, the J end lost 8 bases, and 7 bases lay between the germline ends. Moderate-to-severe activity, CAS ≥3, NOSPECS ≥4 and a duration under 3 months were seen in donors with ophthalmopathy. Exclusion covered patients with other autoimmune diseases or uncontrolled infections (as well as pregnancy or lactation). PBMCs were isolated from a roughly 9.3 ml sample of fresh peripheral blood. The chain has TRBV25-1 and TRBJ1-2; no firm D call. Source material: peripheral blood. The clonotype originates from an adult man with Graves' ophthalmopathy. CDR3 in DNA: TGTGCCAGCAGTGAGATGACGGGCTACACCTTC. Its protein is CASSEMTGYTF.